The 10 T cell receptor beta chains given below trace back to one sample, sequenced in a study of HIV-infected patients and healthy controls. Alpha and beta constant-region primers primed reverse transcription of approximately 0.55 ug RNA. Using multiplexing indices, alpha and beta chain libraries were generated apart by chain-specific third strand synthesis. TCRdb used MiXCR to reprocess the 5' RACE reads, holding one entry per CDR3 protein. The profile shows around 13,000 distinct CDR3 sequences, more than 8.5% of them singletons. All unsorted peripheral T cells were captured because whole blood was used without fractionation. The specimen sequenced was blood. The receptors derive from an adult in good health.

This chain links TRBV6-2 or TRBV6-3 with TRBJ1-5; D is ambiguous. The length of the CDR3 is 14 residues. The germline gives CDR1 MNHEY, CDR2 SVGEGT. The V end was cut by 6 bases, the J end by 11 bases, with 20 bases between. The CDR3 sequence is CASSSSLRPPAQHF. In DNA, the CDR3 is TGTGCCAGCAGCTCCTCACTCCGACCCCCGGCCCAGCATTTT.

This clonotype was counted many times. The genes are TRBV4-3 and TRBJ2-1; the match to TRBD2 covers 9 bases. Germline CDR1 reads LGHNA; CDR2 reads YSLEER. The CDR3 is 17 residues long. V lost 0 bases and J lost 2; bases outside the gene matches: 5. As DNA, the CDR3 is TGCGCCAGCAGCCAAGATATGGCGGGGGGGCCCTACAATGAGCAGTTCTTC. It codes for CASSQDMAGGPYNEQFF.

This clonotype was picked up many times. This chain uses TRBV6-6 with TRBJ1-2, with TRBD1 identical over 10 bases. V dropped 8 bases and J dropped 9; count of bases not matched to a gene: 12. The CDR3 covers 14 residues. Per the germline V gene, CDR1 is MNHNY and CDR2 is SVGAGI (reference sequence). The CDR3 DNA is TGTGCCAGCCGCTCCCGGGACAGGGGAGATCGCTACACCTTC. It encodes CASRSRDRGDRYTF.

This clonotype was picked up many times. This CDR3 is CASSSTSGSETQYF. In DNA, the CDR3 is TGTGCCAGCAGCTCAACTAGCGGGAGTGAGACCCAGTACTTC. This chain links TRBV7-9 with TRBJ2-5, with 11 bases fitting TRBD2. Germline V gives CDR1 SEHNR, CDR2 FQNEAQ (reference sequence). Trimming took 4 bases from V and 5 from J; bases not matched to a gene: 3. This CDR3 region has 14 residues.

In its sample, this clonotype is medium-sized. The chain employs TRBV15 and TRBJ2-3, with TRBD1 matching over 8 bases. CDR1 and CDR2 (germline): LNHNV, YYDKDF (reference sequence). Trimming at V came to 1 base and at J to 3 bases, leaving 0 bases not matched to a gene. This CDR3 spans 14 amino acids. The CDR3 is CATSRGTGTDTQYF. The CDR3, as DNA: TGTGCCACCAGCAGAGGGACAGGGACAGATACGCAGTATTTT.

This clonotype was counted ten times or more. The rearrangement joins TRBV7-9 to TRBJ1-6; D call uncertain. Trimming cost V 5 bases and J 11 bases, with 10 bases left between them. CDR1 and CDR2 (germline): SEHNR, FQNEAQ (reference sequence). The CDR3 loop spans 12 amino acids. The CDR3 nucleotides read TGTGCCAGCAGCCACGGGCCAACACCCCTCCACTTT. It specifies CASSHGPTPLHF.

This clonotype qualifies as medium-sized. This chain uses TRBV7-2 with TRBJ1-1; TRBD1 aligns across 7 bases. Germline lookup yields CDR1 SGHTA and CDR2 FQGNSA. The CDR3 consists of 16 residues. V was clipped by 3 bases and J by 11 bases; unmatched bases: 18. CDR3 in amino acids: CASSFYDRAAYPSAFF. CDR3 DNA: TGTGCCAGCAGCTTTTATGACAGGGCGGCTTACCCTTCCGCTTTCTTT. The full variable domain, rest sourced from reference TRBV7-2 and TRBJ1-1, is GAGVSQSPSNKVTEKGKDVELRCDPISGHTALYWYRQSLGQGLEFLIYFQGNSAPDKSGLPSDRFSAERTGGSVSTLTIQRTQQEDSAVYLCASSFYDRAAYPSAFFGQGTRLTVV.

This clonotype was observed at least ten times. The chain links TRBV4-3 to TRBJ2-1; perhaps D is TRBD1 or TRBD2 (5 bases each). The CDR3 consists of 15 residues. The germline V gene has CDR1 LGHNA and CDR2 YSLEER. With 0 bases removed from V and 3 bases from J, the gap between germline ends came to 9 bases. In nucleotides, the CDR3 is TGCGCCAGCAGCCAAGAAGGGGACGTCTACAATGAGCAGTTCTTC. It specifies CASSQEGDVYNEQFF.

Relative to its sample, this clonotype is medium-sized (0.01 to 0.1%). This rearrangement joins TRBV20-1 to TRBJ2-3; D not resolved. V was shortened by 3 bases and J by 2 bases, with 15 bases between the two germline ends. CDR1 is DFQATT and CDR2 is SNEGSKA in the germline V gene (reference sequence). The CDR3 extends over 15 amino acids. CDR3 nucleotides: TGCAGTGCTAGTTATTCCAGGCACTACACAGATACGCAGTATTTT. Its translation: CSASYSRHYTDTQYF.

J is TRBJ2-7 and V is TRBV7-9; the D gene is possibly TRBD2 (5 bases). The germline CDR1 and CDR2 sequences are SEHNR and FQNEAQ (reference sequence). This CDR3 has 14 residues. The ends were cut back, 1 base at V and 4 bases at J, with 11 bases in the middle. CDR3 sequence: CASSLEAEKYEQYF. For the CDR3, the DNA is TGTGCCAGCAGCTTAGAAGCGGAAAAGTACGAGCAGTACTTC. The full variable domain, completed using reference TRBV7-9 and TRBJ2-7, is DTGVSQNPRHKITKRGQNVTFRCDPISEHNRLYWYRQTLGQGPEFLTYFQNEAQLEKSRLLSDRFSAERPKGSFSTLEIQRTEQGDSAMYLCASSLEAEKYEQYFGPGTRLTVT.